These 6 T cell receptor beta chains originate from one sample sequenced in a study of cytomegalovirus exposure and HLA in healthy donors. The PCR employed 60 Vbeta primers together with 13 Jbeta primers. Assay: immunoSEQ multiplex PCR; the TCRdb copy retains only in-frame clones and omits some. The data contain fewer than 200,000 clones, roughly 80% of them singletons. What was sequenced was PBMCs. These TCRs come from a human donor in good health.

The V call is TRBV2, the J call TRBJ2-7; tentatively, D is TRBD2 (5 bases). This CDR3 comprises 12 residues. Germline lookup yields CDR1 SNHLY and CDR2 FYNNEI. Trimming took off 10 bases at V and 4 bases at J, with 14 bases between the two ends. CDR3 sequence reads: CAIRRGRYEQYF. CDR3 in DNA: TGTGCCATCCGTCGGGGTAGATACGAGCAGTACTTC.

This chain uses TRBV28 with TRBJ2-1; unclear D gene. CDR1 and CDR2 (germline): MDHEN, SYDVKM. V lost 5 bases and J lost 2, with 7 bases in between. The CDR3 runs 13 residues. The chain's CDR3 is CASSPPTYNEQFF. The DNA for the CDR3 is TGTGCCAGCAGTCCCCCCACCTACAATGAGCAGTTCTTC.

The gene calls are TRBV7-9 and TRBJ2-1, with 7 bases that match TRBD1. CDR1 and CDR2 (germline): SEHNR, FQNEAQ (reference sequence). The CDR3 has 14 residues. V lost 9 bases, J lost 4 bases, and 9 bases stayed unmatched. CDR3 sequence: CASAPGQNYNEQFF. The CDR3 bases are TGTGCCAGTGCTCCGGGACAGAATTACAATGAGCAGTTCTTC.

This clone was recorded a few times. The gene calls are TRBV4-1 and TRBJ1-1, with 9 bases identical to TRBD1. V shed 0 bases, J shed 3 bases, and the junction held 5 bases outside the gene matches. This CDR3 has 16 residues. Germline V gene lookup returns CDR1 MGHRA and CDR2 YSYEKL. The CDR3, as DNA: TGCGCCAGCAGCCAAGACGGACAGGGGATGGACACTGAAGCTTTCTTT. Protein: CASSQDGQGMDTEAFF.

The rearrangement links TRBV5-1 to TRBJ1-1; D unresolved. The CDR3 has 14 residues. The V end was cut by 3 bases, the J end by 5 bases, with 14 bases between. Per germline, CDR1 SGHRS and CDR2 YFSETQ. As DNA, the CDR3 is TGCGCCAGCAGCTCCTACGAGGCACCTACTGAAGCTTTCTTT. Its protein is CASSSYEAPTEAFF. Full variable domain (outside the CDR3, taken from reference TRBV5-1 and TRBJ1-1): KAGVTQTPRYLIKTRGQQVTLSCSPISGHRSVSWYQQTPGQGLQFLFEYFSETQRNKGNFPGRFSGRQFSNSRSEMNVSTLELGDSALYLCASSSYEAPTEAFFGQGTRLTVV.

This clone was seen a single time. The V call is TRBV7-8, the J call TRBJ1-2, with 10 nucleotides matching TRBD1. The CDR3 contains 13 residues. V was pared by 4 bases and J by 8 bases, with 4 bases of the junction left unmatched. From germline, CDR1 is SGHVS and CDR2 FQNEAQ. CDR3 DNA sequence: TGTGCCAGCAGCTCGGACAGGGGGGGAGGCTACACCTTC. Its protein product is CASSSDRGGGYTF.